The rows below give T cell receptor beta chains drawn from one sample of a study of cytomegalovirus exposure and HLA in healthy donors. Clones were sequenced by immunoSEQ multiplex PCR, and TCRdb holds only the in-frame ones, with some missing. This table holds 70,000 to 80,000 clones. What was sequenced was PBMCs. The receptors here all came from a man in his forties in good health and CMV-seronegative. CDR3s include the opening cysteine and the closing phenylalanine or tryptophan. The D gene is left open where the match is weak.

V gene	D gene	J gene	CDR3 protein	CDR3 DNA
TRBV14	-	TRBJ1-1	CASSQTRLRGNTEAFF	TGTGCCAGCAGCCAGACGAGACTCCGGGGGAACACTGAAGCTTTCTTT
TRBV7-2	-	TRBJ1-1	CASSNRGAEAFF	TGTGCCAGCAGTAACCGCGGGGCTGAAGCTTTCTTT
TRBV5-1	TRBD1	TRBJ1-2	CASSRDRSNYGYTF	TGCGCCAGCTCACGGGACAGGAGTAACTATGGCTACACCTTC
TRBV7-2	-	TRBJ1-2	CASSGATTGKAYGYTF	TGTGCCAGCAGCGGAGCCACCACAGGGAAGGCCTATGGCTACACCTTC
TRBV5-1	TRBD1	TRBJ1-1	CASSPQGAHTEAFF	TGCGCCAGCAGCCCCCAGGGGGCTCACACTGAAGCTTTCTTT
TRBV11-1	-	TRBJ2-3	CASSLELTDTQYF	TGTGCCAGCAGCTTAGAACTCACAGATACGCAGTATTTT
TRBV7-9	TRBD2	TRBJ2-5	CASSARLAGVETQYF	TGTGCCAGCAGCGCCCGACTAGCGGGGGTGGAGACCCAGTACTTC
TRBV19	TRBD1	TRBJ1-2	CASSMGGAGGPSYGYTF	TGTGCCAGTAGTATGGGTGGGGCAGGGGGCCCCAGCTATGGCTACACCTTC
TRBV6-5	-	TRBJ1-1	CASSYSGVNTEAFF	TGTGCCAGCAGTTACTCAGGGGTGAACACTGAAGCTTTCTTT
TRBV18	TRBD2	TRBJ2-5	CASSQLGGTQETQYF	TGTGCCAGCTCCCAACTGGGAGGGACCCAAGAGACCCAGTACTTC